What follows is one TCR beta chain and its context. The target antigen is unknown. Molecular-barcoded quantitative 5'-RACE produced these TCR beta libraries. From the 5' RACE reads, TCRdb called clonotypes with MiXCR, one entry per CDR3 protein. The sample records about 500,000 distinct CDR3 sequences, approximately 5% being singletons. The sample comes from a study of CD8 T cells in ankylosing spondylitis. There are 14 residues in the CDR3. Findings and limits, study-wide: Some motif variants had been reported before (in reactive arthritis synovial fluid and blood). Several highly homologous variants made up a TCR beta motif, and this motif appeared characteristic of ankylosing spondylitis blood. There was reportedly significant enrichment of clones that were disease-linked in matched ankylosing spondylitis synovial fluid.

The sequence was collected from a male donor with ankylosing spondylitis. The genes are TRBV21-1 and TRBJ2-1; the table's D call, TRBD1, has no DNA check behind it. TRBV21-1 is a known pseudogene. Specimen: blood, either unsorted or a sorted T cell fraction (not recorded which). The CDR3 sequence: CASTGGGRGSEQFF. The CDR3 DNA is TGTGCCAGCACCGGTGGGGGCCGAGGATCCGAGCAGTTCTTC.